The TCR beta chain under discussion was sequenced for a study of cytomegalovirus exposure and HLA in healthy donors. Use of 60 Vbeta and 13 Jbeta primers characterized the PCR. The protocol was immunoSEQ multiplex PCR, while the TCRdb copy is restricted to in-frame clones and leaves out a portion. Among roughly 180,000 clones, 80% were seen once, and the ten largest hold 1.3%. The V end lost 2 bases, the J end lost 8 bases, and 12 bases lay between the germline ends. The CDR3 spans 12 residues. In germline, CDR1 is GTSNPN, CDR2 SVGIG (reference sequence). This receptor was identified in a man aged 25 to 45 in good health and CMV-seronegative. The sequencing sample was made of PBMCs. This chain uses TRBV30 with TRBJ2-5; D is unclear. CDR3 coding DNA: TGTGCCTGGAGTTTACAGTCCATTACCCAGTACTTC. It codes for CAWSLQSITQYF. Full variable domain (outside the CDR3, taken from reference TRBV30 and TRBJ2-5): SQTIHQWPATLVQPVGSPLSLECTVEGTSNPNLYWYRQAAGRGLQLLFYSVGIGQISSEVPQNLSASRPQDRQFILSSKKLLLSDSGFYLCAWSLQSITQYFGPGTRLLVL.